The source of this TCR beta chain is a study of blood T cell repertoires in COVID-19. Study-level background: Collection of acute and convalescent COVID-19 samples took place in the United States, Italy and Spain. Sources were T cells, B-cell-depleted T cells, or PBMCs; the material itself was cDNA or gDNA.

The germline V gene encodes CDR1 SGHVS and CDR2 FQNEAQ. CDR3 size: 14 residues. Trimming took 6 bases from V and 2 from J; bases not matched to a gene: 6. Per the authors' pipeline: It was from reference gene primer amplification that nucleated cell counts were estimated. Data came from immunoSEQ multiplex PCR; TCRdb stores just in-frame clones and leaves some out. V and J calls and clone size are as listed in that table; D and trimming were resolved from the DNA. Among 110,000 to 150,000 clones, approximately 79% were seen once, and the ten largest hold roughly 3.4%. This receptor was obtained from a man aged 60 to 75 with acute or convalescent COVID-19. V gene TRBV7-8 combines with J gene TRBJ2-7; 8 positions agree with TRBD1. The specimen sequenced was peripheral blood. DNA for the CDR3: TGTGCCAGCAGGCCGGACAGGGTTGCCTACGAGCAGTACTTC. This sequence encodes CASRPDRVAYEQYF.